These T cell receptor beta chains were read from a single sample in a study of T cell repertoires in cytomegalovirus infection. Which antigens these TCRs recognize remains unknown. TCRdb analysed the reads with MiXCR anew, one entry per CDR3 protein. The profile shows approximately 730,000 distinct CDR3 sequences, almost 30% of them singletons. Source: cultured CD8+ T cells from PBMCs, taken from culture after CMV antigen stimulation. The receptors were sampled from a human donor in good health (CMV status not recorded). Some clones in this sample may be carry-over from other donors' samples. The CDR3 runs from the conserved cysteine through the conserved F or W. The order of the fields is clone size, D gene, V gene, J gene, CDR3 DNA, CDR3 protein. D genes are given only for firm matches. A row's size may be missing; if present it is once, few, many or a size class.

-	TRBD1	TRBV4-1	TRBJ1-1	TGCGCCAGTAAAGGGACAGCCTTTTTTAACACTGAAGCTTTCTTT	CASKGTAFFNTEAFF
-	TRBD2	TRBV6-6	TRBJ2-3	TGTGCCAGCAGAGGACTAGCGGGGGTTACAGATACGCAGTATTTT	CASRGLAGVTDTQYF
few	TRBD1	TRBV7-9	TRBJ1-1	TGTGCCAGCAGAACAACAGGGGGGGAGGCTTTCTTT	CASRTTGGEAFF
-	-	TRBV20-1	TRBJ2-7	TGCAGTGCTACCCCCGGGTACGAGCAGTACTTC	CSATPGYEQYF
-	TRBD1	TRBV28	TRBJ2-5	TGTGCCAGCAGTTCCGGACAGGGAAGCGGAATCGGAGAGACCCAGTACTTC	CASSSGQGSGIGETQYF
few	-	TRBV11-1	TRBJ2-5	TGTGCCACTGCAGAAGGGAACCAAGAGACCCAGTACTTC	CATAEGNQETQYF
few	-	TRBV6-5	TRBJ2-4	TGTGCCAGCAGTTACTCGCGAGACCTACACGGAGCCAAAAACATTCAGTACTTC	CASSYSRDLHGAKNIQYF
many	TRBD1	TRBV7-8	TRBJ1-2	TGTGCCAGCAGCCCCACACAGGGGGCGAGTAACTATGGCTACACCTTC	CASSPTQGASNYGYTF
-	-	TRBV5-6	TRBJ2-5	TGTGCCAGCAGCCCCGGGACGGCAGGAGAGACCCAGTACTTC	CASSPGTAGETQYF
-	-	TRBV12-3/TRBV12-4	TRBJ2-7	TGTGCCAGCAGTGCCGAGAGGGTAGGAGAGCAGTACTTC	CASSAERVGEQYF
-	-	TRBV18	TRBJ2-1	TGTGCCAGCTCAACCGGCCGCTTGGGATACAATGAGCAGTTCTTC	CASSTGRLGYNEQFF
few	-	TRBV7-3	TRBJ2-1	TGTGCCAGCAGCTTAACTGCAGCGCCGGATTACAATGAGCAGTTCTTC	CASSLTAAPDYNEQFF
-	TRBD2	TRBV4-3	TRBJ2-1	TGCGCCAGCAGCCAAGTACCGGGAGAGCGGGGGACCTACAATGAGCAGTTCTTC	CASSQVPGERGTYNEQFF
-	TRBD1	TRBV9	TRBJ1-1	TGTGCCAGCAGCGACGGCGGACTGCCCCCCACCGGGACAGGGGATGGGGCGGGCACTGAAGCTTTCTTT	CASSDGGLPPTGTGDGAGTEAFF
-	-	TRBV12-3/TRBV12-4	TRBJ1-2	TGTGCCAGCAGTTTTGGGAAGCTGCCTAACTATGGCTACACCTTC	CASSFGKLPNYGYTF
many	TRBD2	TRBV7-2	TRBJ2-3	TGTGCCAGCAGCTATGGACTAGCGGGCCACGATCCCACAGATACGCAGTATTTT	CASSYGLAGHDPTDTQYF
-	-	TRBV6-1	TRBJ1-1	TGTGCCAGCAGGGCCAGGACCCAAGCTTTCTTT	CASRARTQAFF
-	-	TRBV19	TRBJ1-6	TGTGCCAGCTCCCTGAGACGAGGATATAATTCACCCCTCCACTTT	CASSLRRGYNSPLHF